The 26 T cell receptor beta chains in this list originate from one sample, sequenced in a study. TCRdb re-derived calls from the 5' RACE reads in MiXCR, one entry per CDR3 protein. The sample carries tens of thousands of distinct CDR3 sequences, under 25% recorded once. Sequenced: memory CD4+ T cells sorted from a lymph node. Subset: memory CD4+ T cells, CD4+CD45RO+CD25-. These receptors all come from a female donor with breast cancer.

V and J are TRBV4-3 and TRBJ2-7; D unclear. The CDR3 is 12 residues long. Germline CDR1 reads LGHNA; CDR2 reads YSLEER. V was shortened by 6 bases and J by 4 bases, with 10 bases between the two germline ends. For the CDR3, the DNA is TGCGCCAGCAGTCATCAGGATTACGAGCAGTACTTC. Translation: CASSHQDYEQYF.

This clonotype was recorded a few times. The gene calls are TRBV9 and TRBJ2-1; D remains ambiguous. V lost 0 bases and J lost 10, with 11 bases in between. CDR1 SGDLS and CDR2 YYNGEE come from the germline V gene. The length of the CDR3 is 13 residues. The chain's CDR3 is CASSVGWSGEQFF. The CDR3 DNA sequence: TGTGCCAGCAGCGTAGGCTGGTCTGGAGAGCAGTTCTTC. The full variable domain, in which reference TRBV9 and TRBJ2-1 provide the parts outside the CDR3, is DSGVTQTPKHLITATGQRVTLRCSPRSGDLSVYWYQQSLDQGLQFLIQYYNGEERAKGNILERFSAQQFPDLHSELNLSSLELGDSALYFCASSVGWSGEQFFGPGTRLTVL.

CDR3 region: CASSSPTGTGELFF. Written as DNA, the CDR3 is TGTGCCAGCAGCTCCCCGACAGGGACCGGGGAGCTGTTTTTT. The J gene is TRBJ2-2, the V gene TRBV7-3, with 7 nucleotides matching TRBD1. The CDR3 is made up of 14 amino acids. The junction had 4 bases not matched to a gene; V was cut back by 4 bases and J by 5 bases. Germline loops: CDR1 SGHTA, CDR2 FQGTGA.

The chain employs TRBV10-3 and TRBJ1-2; TRBD1 agrees at 7 bases. V trimming: 10 bases; J trimming: 2 bases; junction bases outside the gene matches: 16. Germline values: CDR1 ENHRY, CDR2 SYGVKD. This CDR3 has 16 amino acids. The CDR3 nucleotides are TGTGCCACTCAGAGTAGGACGGGGACAGTCAACTATGGCTACACCTTC. Residues: CATQSRTGTVNYGYTF.

As concerns this clonotype: A clone one base away is much larger, so this may be a read error. The V and J genes are TRBV6-5 and TRBJ1-1, with D perhaps TRBD1 (5 bases). From germline, CDR1 is MNHEY and CDR2 SVGAGI. The CDR3 has 15 amino acids. DNA of the CDR3: TGTGCCAACAGTTATAGGGGAACGATGAACACTGAAGCTTTCTTT. It yields the protein CANSYRGTMNTEAFF.

The CDR3 region has the DNA TGCAGTGCTAGAGCGGAACGGGGTAGCACAGATACGCAGTATTTT. Translation gives CSARAERGSTDTQYF. The chain employs TRBV20-1 and TRBJ2-3; TRBD2 is a possible D gene (5 bases). The CDR3 has 15 residues. Deletions cut 1 base from V and 0 bases from J, with 11 bases between. Germline CDR1 DFQATT, CDR2 SNEGSKA (reference sequence).

This clonotype has just a few counts. The V gene is TRBV20-1, the J gene TRBJ1-6, with D possibly being TRBD1 (6 bases). The CDR3 spans 13 residues. CDR1 and CDR2 (germline): DFQATT, SNEGSKA (reference sequence). V gave up 2 bases and J gave up 10 bases, with 12 bases separating them. The CDR3 reads CSARMGAGSPLHF. CDR3 DNA: TGCAGTGCTAGAATGGGGGCAGGGTCACCCCTCCACTTT.

Worth noting for this clonotype: No conserved phenylalanine or tryptophan is present at the end of the CDR3, so a read error is the likely explanation. The chain employs TRBV6-2 or TRBV6-3 and TRBJ2-5, with TRBD2 matching 8 bases. The CDR3 spans 16 residues. Losses at the gene ends were 6 bases for V and 1 base for J; bases not matched to a gene: 10. In germline, CDR1 is MNHEY, CDR2 SVGEGT. The CDR3 loop reads CASSSPGLAPQETQYS. The CDR3 DNA follows: TGTGCCAGCAGCAGCCCCGGACTAGCTCCCCAAGAGACCCAGTACTCC.

This clonotype was counted only a few times. The genes are TRBV6-1 and TRBJ2-5; D is unresolved. The germline gives CDR1 MNHNS, CDR2 SASEGT. Trimming stripped 5 bases from V and 4 bases from J, with 11 bases between. The CDR3 has 13 amino acids. In nucleotides, the CDR3 is TGTGCCAGCAGTACCTGGGGATCAGAGACCCAGTACTTC. Amino acid sequence: CASSTWGSETQYF.

The chain has TRBV7-2 and TRBJ1-1; the D gene is possibly TRBD1 (6 bases). Germline loops: CDR1 SGHTA, CDR2 FQGNSA. The CDR3 runs 16 residues. Trimming removed 8 bases at V and 9 bases at J, with 28 bases between. CDR3 in DNA: TGTGCCAGCCGCCCCTTCCTCGACAGCAGGGGTTTGCAAGCTTTCTTT. This encodes CASRPFLDSRGLQAFF. Combining the CDR3 with reference TRBV7-2 and TRBJ1-1 gives the whole variable domain GAGVSQSPSNKVTEKGKDVELRCDPISGHTALYWYRQSLGQGLEFLIYFQGNSAPDKSGLPSDRFSAERTGGSVSTLTIQRTQQEDSAVYLCASRPFLDSRGLQAFFGQGTRLTVV.

In this sample, this clonotype turned up many times. This sequence joins TRBV7-2 and TRBJ2-7, with D possibly matching TRBD2 (5 bases). The CDR3 covers 13 residues. V was pared by 3 bases and J by 5 bases, with 11 bases between. Germline V gives CDR1 SGHTA, CDR2 FQGNSA. The CDR3 DNA reads as TGTGCCAGCAGCTTTTTACTAGATCACGAGCAGTACTTC. It specifies CASSFLLDHEQYF.

The DNA for the CDR3 is TGTGCCAGCAGCTTATCGACAGGGTGGAATGAAAAACTGTTTTTT. This encodes CASSLSTGWNEKLFF. The chain couples TRBV11-3 to TRBJ1-4; 7 bases match TRBD1. CDR3 length: 15 residues. The V and J ends lost 2 bases and 5 bases, in that order; junction bases with no gene match: 5. Germline V gene lookup returns CDR1 SGHNT and CDR2 YENEEA.

Many counts were recorded for this clonotype. The CDR3 DNA reads as TGTGCCAGCAGTCTTACCTGGACAGGGCGGGAAGGTCAGCCCCAGCATTTT. It translates to CASSLTWTGREGQPQHF. This chain links TRBV6-5 with TRBJ1-5, with 8 bases that match TRBD1. This CDR3 comprises 17 residues. Trimming cost V 5 bases and J 6 bases; bases outside gene matches: 15. Germline CDR1 is MNHEY and CDR2 is SVGAGI.

This chain links TRBV6-5 with TRBJ2-5; D not resolved. CDR3 length equals 12 residues. The ends were cut back, 4 bases at V and 7 bases at J, with 10 bases in the middle. CDR1 is MNHEY, CDR2 SVGAGI, per germline. The CDR3 coding sequence is TGTGCCAGCAGTTCCCTAGTGGGGACCCAGTACTTC. Its translation is CASSSLVGTQYF.

The gene calls are TRBV12-3 or TRBV12-4 and TRBJ1-5; D possibly corresponds to TRBD1 (6 bases). The CDR3 sequence is 13 residues long. The V end lost 7 bases, the J end lost 1 base, and 8 bases lay between the germline ends. DNA of the CDR3: TGTGCCAGCACCGGGACAAGCAATCAGCCCCAGCATTTT. Protein sequence: CASTGTSNQPQHF.

The table lists this clonotype with a few counts. V and J are TRBV20-1 and TRBJ2-1; the D is unclear. From germline, CDR1 is DFQATT and CDR2 SNEGSKA (reference sequence). Trimming removed 6 bases at V and 6 bases at J, with 15 bases between. The CDR3 covers 13 residues. The CDR3 nucleotides are TGCAGTGCCGAACCCTGGCAGGCCAATGAGCAGTTCTTC. Translating gives CSAEPWQANEQFF.

The chain couples TRBV6-5 to TRBJ1-1; D may be TRBD1 (6 bases). The germline gives CDR1 MNHEY, CDR2 SVGAGI. The length of the CDR3 is 15 residues. V gave up 2 bases and J gave up 1 base, with 11 bases separating them. CDR3 in DNA: TGTGCCAGCAGTTACCTCGACAGGCGGAACACTGAAGCTTTCTTT. The encoded protein is CASSYLDRRNTEAFF.

The sample holds a few counts of this clonotype. The chain employs TRBV30 and TRBJ1-1; D is undetermined. V lost 2 bases and J 3 bases, leaving 13 bases between the germline ends. There are 14 residues in the CDR3. Germline V lookup: CDR1 GTSNPN, CDR2 SVGIG (reference sequence). Here the CDR3 DNA reads TGTGCCTGGAGTCGGTTTGTCGGGGACACTGAAGCTTTCTTT. This translates into CAWSRFVGDTEAFF.

About this clonotype: This may arise from a read error, as a much more abundant clone is one base away. Because the CDR3 is missing its conserved closing phenylalanine or tryptophan, this is likely a read error. The chain links TRBV7-9 to TRBJ1-1; D not certain. The CDR3 totals 13 residues. V lost 1 base, J lost 1 base, and 4 bases lay in between. Germline CDR1 and CDR2: SEHNR and FQNEAQ (reference sequence). The CDR3 sequence is CASSLVENTEAFL. The CDR3 DNA reads as TGTGCCAGCAGCTTAGTGGAGAACACTGAAGCTTTCTTG.

In regard to this clonotype: A read error may produce the germline difference seen at one junction end. V is TRBV5-1 and J is TRBJ2-1; 11 positions agree with TRBD1. Germline V gives CDR1 SGHRS, CDR2 YFSETQ. CDR3 size: 15 residues. The CDR3 sequence is CANSLGGQGAREQFF. The DNA of the CDR3 is TGCGCCAACAGCTTGGGTGGACAGGGGGCTCGGGAGCAGTTCTTC.

The chain links TRBV7-9 to TRBJ1-1; D gene ambiguous. This CDR3 contains 14 residues. Trimming removed 4 bases from V and 1 base from J, with 10 bases in between. The germline CDR1 and CDR2 sequences are SEHNR and FQNEAQ (reference sequence). The CDR3 nucleotides read TGTGCCAGCAGCTCGGCACCCGGGAACACTGAAGCTTTCTTT. Protein sequence: CASSSAPGNTEAFF.

This clonotype was counted between two and nine times. The chain couples TRBV6-6 to TRBJ1-5; 8 bases are shared with TRBD1. CDR1 is MNHNY, CDR2 SVGAGI, per germline (reference sequence). V shed 10 bases and J 0 bases; nucleotides not matched to a gene: 8. This CDR3 is built from 15 residues. Here the CDR3 reads CAIAPGTGSNQPQHF. The CDR3 region has the DNA TGTGCCATCGCCCCCGGGACAGGTAGCAATCAGCCCCAGCATTTT.

This clonotype was detected ten times or more. The chain has TRBV7-6 and TRBJ2-7; 8 positions agree with TRBD1. Trimming cost V 5 bases and J 5 bases; bases outside gene matches: 5. This CDR3 has 13 amino acids. Germline CDR1 reads SGHVS; CDR2 reads FNYEAQ. Written as DNA, the CDR3 is TGTGCCAGCAGCCGACAGGGGCGGGACGAGCAGTACTTC. It yields the protein CASSRQGRDEQYF.

V and J are TRBV12-3 or TRBV12-4 and TRBJ2-7, with D maybe TRBD1 (5 bases). Trimming took off 5 bases at V and 6 bases at J, with 20 bases between the two ends. There are 15 residues in the CDR3. CDR3: CASSPGSPPGAEQYF. The CDR3 bases are TGTGCCAGCAGTCCGGGTAGCCCCCCTGGGGCCGAGCAGTACTTC.

This clonotype was seen a handful of times. The gene calls are TRBV5-1 and TRBJ2-3; D ambiguous. V dropped 4 bases and J dropped 4 bases, with 13 bases sitting between them. CDR1 is SGHRS and CDR2 is YFSETQ in the germline V gene. This CDR3 is 14 amino acids long. DNA of the CDR3: TGCGCCAGCAGCCCCCAACCTACACCAGATACGCAGTATTTT. Translated: CASSPQPTPDTQYF. Filled out from reference TRBV5-1 and TRBJ2-3, the complete variable domain reads KAGVTQTPRYLIKTRGQQVTLSCSPISGHRSVSWYQQTPGQGLQFLFEYFSETQRNKGNFPGRFSGRQFSNSRSEMNVSTLELGDSALYLCASSPQPTPDTQYFGPGTRLTVL.

This clonotype was detected only a few times. The V gene is TRBV6-2 or TRBV6-3, the J gene TRBJ2-2, with 10 bases fitting TRBD1. V lost 7 bases and J lost 3; bases outside the gene matches: 5. Germline loops: CDR1 MNHEY, CDR2 SVGEGT. The CDR3 spans 15 residues. CDR3 sequence reads: CASNDRGLHTGELFF. In DNA form, the CDR3 reads TGTGCCAGCAATGACAGGGGGCTGCACACCGGGGAGCTGTTTTTT.